Listed below are T cell receptor beta chains from one sample, sequenced in a study of T-cell reconstitution after alpha-beta-depleted transplantation in children. TCRdb ran MiXCR on the PCR reads and lists one entry per CDR3 protein. The sample shows over 300,000 distinct CDR3 sequences, 10% of them seen only once. The sample consisted of PBMCs from the stem cell graft donor, taken from the stem cell graft. The receptors derive from a human donor who donated a stem cell graft to a child with acute lymphoblastic leukemia. Each CDR3 is given with its conserved first and last residue. The order of the fields is V gene, D gene, clone size, J gene, CDR3 protein, CDR3 DNA. D genes are given only for firm matches. Size values are once, few and many counts, or a class for expanded clones, and some rows have none.

V gene: TRBV12-3/TRBV12-4
D gene: .
clone size: few
J gene: TRBJ2-2
CDR3 protein: CASSPPSYTGELFF
CDR3 DNA: TGTGCCAGCAGTCCTCCTAGCTACACCGGGGAGCTGTTTTTT

V gene: TRBV7-2
D gene: .
clone size: .
J gene: TRBJ2-1
CDR3 protein: CASSLPWIDEQFF
CDR3 DNA: TGTGCCAGCAGCCTCCCCTGGATCGATGAGCAGTTCTTC

V gene: TRBV25-1
D gene: TRBD2
clone size: .
J gene: TRBJ2-1
CDR3 protein: CASRDRTSGSRNEQFF
CDR3 DNA: TGTGCCAGCAGAGATCGGACTAGCGGGAGTAGGAATGAGCAGTTCTTC

V gene: TRBV7-9
D gene: .
clone size: few
J gene: TRBJ1-2
CDR3 protein: CASSLVETEYGYTF
CDR3 DNA: TGTGCCAGCAGCTTAGTCGAGACGGAATATGGCTACACCTTC

V gene: TRBV6-6
D gene: .
clone size: .
J gene: TRBJ1-1
CDR3 protein: CASTWTGNTEAFF
CDR3 DNA: TGTGCCAGCACCTGGACGGGAAACACTGAAGCTTTCTTT

V gene: TRBV7-9
D gene: .
clone size: few
J gene: TRBJ2-1
CDR3 protein: CASSRRTEGGNEQFF
CDR3 DNA: TGTGCCAGCAGCCGCCGGACGGAGGGGGGGAATGAGCAGTTCTTC

V gene: TRBV3-1
D gene: .
clone size: .
J gene: TRBJ1-3
CDR3 protein: CASSQSGGIDGNTIYF
CDR3 DNA: TGTGCCAGCAGCCAGTCGGGGGGAATTGATGGAAACACCATATATTTT

V gene: TRBV7-6
D gene: .
clone size: many
J gene: TRBJ2-5
CDR3 protein: CASSSHQETQYF
CDR3 DNA: TGTGCCAGCAGCAGTCATCAAGAGACCCAGTACTTC

V gene: TRBV4-3
D gene: .
clone size: .
J gene: TRBJ2-7
CDR3 protein: CASSQTGTYYEQYF
CDR3 DNA: TGCGCCAGCAGCCAAACAGGTACCTACTACGAGCAGTACTTC

V gene: TRBV5-1
D gene: TRBD2
clone size: few
J gene: TRBJ2-2
CDR3 protein: CASSLGLAGVDIAGELFF
CDR3 DNA: TGCGCCAGCAGCTTGGGGCTAGCGGGAGTCGATATCGCCGGGGAGCTGTTTTTT

V gene: TRBV29-1
D gene: .
clone size: many
J gene: TRBJ2-3
CDR3 protein: CSSEKGTDTQYF
CDR3 DNA: TGCAGCTCAGAAAAGGGCACAGATACGCAGTATTTT

V gene: TRBV10-3
D gene: TRBD2
clone size: few
J gene: TRBJ2-7
CDR3 protein: CAISGSGGSYEQYF
CDR3 DNA: TGTGCCATCAGTGGTAGCGGGGGGAGCTACGAGCAGTACTTC

V gene: TRBV5-1
D gene: .
clone size: many
J gene: TRBJ1-2
CDR3 protein: CASSGGGADYGYTF
CDR3 DNA: TGCGCCAGCAGTGGCGGGGGCGCTGACTATGGCTACACCTTC

V gene: TRBV28
D gene: .
clone size: .
J gene: TRBJ2-2
CDR3 protein: CASSLEDWGSTGELFF
CDR3 DNA: TGTGCCAGCAGTTTAGAAGACTGGGGCTCCACCGGGGAGCTGTTTTTT

V gene: TRBV12-3/TRBV12-4
D gene: TRBD1
clone size: .
J gene: TRBJ1-2
CDR3 protein: CASSFASGQGSFYTF
CDR3 DNA: TGTGCCAGCAGTTTCGCGTCCGGACAGGGGAGTTTTTACACCTTC

V gene: TRBV14
D gene: TRBD2
clone size: many
J gene: TRBJ2-1
CDR3 protein: CASSALTSVNEQFF
CDR3 DNA: TGTGCCAGCAGCGCCCTAACTAGCGTCAATGAGCAGTTCTTC

V gene: TRBV9
D gene: .
clone size: few
J gene: TRBJ2-3
CDR3 protein: CASSVHSTNSRDGTDTQYF
CDR3 DNA: TGTGCCAGCAGCGTACACTCCACGAACAGCAGGGATGGCACAGATACGCAGTATTTT

V gene: TRBV12-3/TRBV12-4
D gene: .
clone size: .
J gene: TRBJ1-5
CDR3 protein: CASSLGSSQPQHF
CDR3 DNA: TGTGCCAGCAGTTTAGGGTCCAGTCAGCCCCAGCATTTT

V gene: TRBV7-3
D gene: .
clone size: few
J gene: TRBJ2-1
CDR3 protein: CASSWSRSEPYNEQFF
CDR3 DNA: TGTGCCAGCAGCTGGAGTCGCAGCGAGCCCTACAATGAGCAGTTCTTC

V gene: TRBV5-5
D gene: .
clone size: few
J gene: TRBJ1-5
CDR3 protein: CASSLDGGVGQPQHF
CDR3 DNA: TGTGCCAGCAGCTTGGATGGGGGGGTCGGTCAGCCCCAGCATTTT

V gene: TRBV20-1
D gene: TRBD1
clone size: .
J gene: TRBJ2-3
CDR3 protein: CSAGTGGPATDTQYF
CDR3 DNA: TGCAGTGCGGGTACAGGGGGTCCGGCCACAGATACGCAGTATTTT

V gene: TRBV20-1
D gene: TRBD2
clone size: few
J gene: TRBJ2-1
CDR3 protein: CSAWTTSGSIDEQFF
CDR3 DNA: TGCAGTGCTTGGACGACTAGCGGGAGTATCGATGAGCAGTTCTTC

V gene: TRBV10-3
D gene: .
clone size: .
J gene: TRBJ2-7
CDR3 protein: CAISELADAHYEQYF
CDR3 DNA: TGTGCCATCAGTGAGTTAGCGGACGCCCACTACGAGCAGTACTTC

V gene: TRBV2
D gene: TRBD1
clone size: .
J gene: TRBJ1-5
CDR3 protein: CTICHRLVGQGRNQPQHF
CDR3 DNA: TGTACCATCTGTCACCGGCTCGTGGGACAGGGTAGGAATCAGCCCCAGCATTTT

V gene: TRBV19
D gene: .
clone size: few
J gene: TRBJ2-7
CDR3 protein: CASDDRRSYEQYF
CDR3 DNA: TGTGCCAGTGATGACAGGCGGTCCTACGAGCAGTACTTC

V gene: TRBV5-1
D gene: TRBD2
clone size: few
J gene: TRBJ2-3
CDR3 protein: CASSLDAGGPTTQYF
CDR3 DNA: TGCGCCAGCAGCTTGGATGCGGGAGGGCCTACCACGCAGTATTTT

V gene: TRBV20-1
D gene: .
clone size: .
J gene: TRBJ2-7
CDR3 protein: CSARGTVGDGPSYEQYF
CDR3 DNA: TGCAGTGCTAGAGGCACCGTCGGGGACGGTCCCTCCTACGAGCAGTACTTC

V gene: TRBV4-3
D gene: TRBD2
clone size: many
J gene: TRBJ2-1
CDR3 protein: CASSQGTSGQWNEQFF
CDR3 DNA: TGCGCCAGCAGCCAGGGGACTAGCGGGCAATGGAATGAGCAGTTCTTC

V gene: TRBV7-3
D gene: TRBD2
clone size: few
J gene: TRBJ2-1
CDR3 protein: CASSWGLQYGNEQFF
CDR3 DNA: TGTGCCAGCAGCTGGGGACTACAATACGGCAATGAGCAGTTCTTC

V gene: TRBV20-1
D gene: TRBD2
clone size: .
J gene: TRBJ2-1
CDR3 protein: CSARLSGRAYNDQFF
CDR3 DNA: TGCAGTGCTCGCTTAAGTGGGAGGGCCTACAATGACCAGTTCTTC

V gene: TRBV15
D gene: .
clone size: few
J gene: TRBJ2-7
CDR3 protein: CATSDTYEQYF
CDR3 DNA: TGTGCCACCAGCGATACCTACGAGCAGTACTTC

V gene: TRBV12-3/TRBV12-4
D gene: TRBD1
clone size: .
J gene: TRBJ1-6
CDR3 protein: CASRRTGNNSPLHF
CDR3 DNA: TGTGCCAGCAGGCGGACAGGGAATAATTCACCCCTCCACTTT

V gene: TRBV29-1
D gene: .
clone size: few
J gene: TRBJ2-7
CDR3 protein: CSVETVGEQYF
CDR3 DNA: TGCAGCGTTGAAACGGTGGGCGAGCAGTACTTC

V gene: TRBV5-1
D gene: TRBD1
clone size: .
J gene: TRBJ1-6
CDR3 protein: CASTRDSKNSPLHF
CDR3 DNA: TGCGCCAGCACACGGGACAGCAAAAATTCACCCCTCCACTTT

V gene: TRBV6-5
D gene: .
clone size: .
J gene: TRBJ2-7
CDR3 protein: CASSSSTDSNYYEQYF
CDR3 DNA: TGTGCCAGCAGTTCCTCAACGGACAGTAACTACTACGAGCAGTACTTC

V gene: TRBV7-9
D gene: TRBD2
clone size: many
J gene: TRBJ2-4
CDR3 protein: CASTSRSGSAKNIQYF
CDR3 DNA: TGTGCCAGCACCTCTCGAAGCGGGAGCGCCAAAAACATTCAGTACTTC

V gene: TRBV12-5
D gene: .
clone size: few
J gene: TRBJ2-7
CDR3 protein: CASGLAPTSWAGEQYF
CDR3 DNA: TGTGCTAGTGGTTTGGCCCCGACGAGTTGGGCGGGCGAGCAGTACTTC

V gene: TRBV6-2/TRBV6-3
D gene: .
clone size: .
J gene: TRBJ2-5
CDR3 protein: CASSRGPPSGQETQYF
CDR3 DNA: TGTGCCAGCAGTCGGGGCCCGCCCAGCGGTCAAGAGACCCAGTACTTC

V gene: TRBV4-3
D gene: .
clone size: many
J gene: TRBJ1-1
CDR3 protein: CASSQERGTNTEAFF
CDR3 DNA: TGCGCCAGCAGCCAAGAGCGGGGGACGAACACTGAAGCTTTCTTT

V gene: TRBV20-1
D gene: .
clone size: .
J gene: TRBJ2-7
CDR3 protein: CSAVPRGEQYF
CDR3 DNA: TGCAGTGCCGTCCCCAGGGGCGAGCAGTACTTC

V gene: TRBV4-1
D gene: TRBD2
clone size: once
J gene: TRBJ2-3
CDR3 protein: CASSQDASGIADTQYF
CDR3 DNA: TGCGCCAGCAGCCAAGATGCTAGCGGGATCGCAGATACGCAGTATTTT

V gene: TRBV15
D gene: TRBD2
clone size: .
J gene: TRBJ2-1
CDR3 protein: CATSRDGGGSYNEQFF
CDR3 DNA: TGTGCCACCAGCAGAGATGGGGGGGGAAGCTACAATGAGCAGTTCTTC

V gene: TRBV5-1
D gene: .
clone size: few
J gene: TRBJ1-3
CDR3 protein: CASSLDGHISGNTIYF
CDR3 DNA: TGCGCCAGCAGCTTAGACGGACACATCTCTGGAAACACCATATATTTT

V gene: TRBV5-1
D gene: .
clone size: few
J gene: TRBJ2-1
CDR3 protein: CASSSAGHSSDEQFF
CDR3 DNA: TGCGCCAGCAGTTCCGCTGGACACTCAAGCGATGAGCAGTTCTTC

V gene: TRBV7-9
D gene: TRBD1
clone size: few
J gene: TRBJ2-3
CDR3 protein: CASSLGGGQGPDTQYF
CDR3 DNA: TGTGCCAGCAGCTTAGGCGGGGGACAGGGCCCAGATACGCAGTATTTT

V gene: TRBV20-1
D gene: .
clone size: few
J gene: TRBJ2-3
CDR3 protein: CSALVPGGDTQYF
CDR3 DNA: TGCAGTGCCTTAGTACCAGGGGGGGATACGCAGTATTTT

V gene: TRBV12-3/TRBV12-4
D gene: .
clone size: .
J gene: TRBJ2-7
CDR3 protein: CASSTSGAPYEQYF
CDR3 DNA: TGTGCCAGCAGTACAAGCGGAGCCCCCTACGAGCAGTACTTC

V gene: TRBV7-8
D gene: .
clone size: few
J gene: TRBJ2-4
CDR3 protein: CASSYGPSLAKNIQYF
CDR3 DNA: TGTGCCAGCAGCTATGGACCCAGCCTAGCCAAAAACATTCAGTACTTC

V gene: TRBV4-1
D gene: .
clone size: many
J gene: TRBJ1-1
CDR3 protein: CASSQENRAFF
CDR3 DNA: TGCGCCAGCAGCCAAGAAAACCGAGCTTTCTTT

V gene: TRBV10-3
D gene: .
clone size: .
J gene: TRBJ2-7
CDR3 protein: CAISGSSYEQYF
CDR3 DNA: TGTGCCATCAGTGGGTCGAGCTACGAGCAGTACTTC

V gene: TRBV27
D gene: .
clone size: .
J gene: TRBJ2-1
CDR3 protein: CASRVQGGGNEQFF
CDR3 DNA: TGTGCCAGCAGAGTACAGGGGGGGGGAAATGAGCAGTTCTTC

V gene: TRBV7-2
D gene: TRBD1
clone size: .
J gene: TRBJ1-2
CDR3 protein: CASSLEGRGPYGYTF
CDR3 DNA: TGTGCCAGCAGCTTAGAAGGCAGGGGGCCCTACGGCTACACCTTC

V gene: TRBV7-8
D gene: .
clone size: few
J gene: TRBJ2-7
CDR3 protein: CASSQRTLGYDEQYF
CDR3 DNA: TGTGCCAGCAGCCAACGCACCCTTGGCTACGATGAGCAGTACTTC

V gene: TRBV12-3/TRBV12-4
D gene: .
clone size: .
J gene: TRBJ1-5
CDR3 protein: CASRPSPTGSQPQHF
CDR3 DNA: TGTGCCAGCAGACCTTCCCCCACAGGGTCACAGCCCCAGCATTTT